Following are 32 T cell receptor beta chains from one sample sequenced in a study of T cells after yellow fever vaccination. TCRdb re-analysed the 5' RACE reads in MiXCR, keeping a single row per CDR3 protein. This sample has 620,000 or so distinct CDR3 sequences, with approximately 13% found just once. The specimen comprised PBMCs, sampled on the day of the yellow fever booster vaccination. The receptors were gathered from a man aged 25-45 years who received the YFV17D yellow fever vaccine.

This clonotype was counted at least ten times. V and J are TRBV7-2 and TRBJ2-5; the D is unclear. Trimming removed 1 base from V and 2 bases from J, with 8 bases in between. The CDR3 has 14 amino acids. Per the germline V gene, CDR1 is SGHTA and CDR2 is FQGNSA. CDR3 amino acids: CASSLVAAQETQYF. In DNA, the CDR3 is TGTGCCAGCAGCTTAGTGGCAGCTCAAGAGACCCAGTACTTC.

This clonotype came up a few times. The chain joins TRBV11-2 to TRBJ2-1; D assignment may be TRBD1 or TRBD2 (5 bases each). The CDR3 totals 11 residues. Germline values: CDR1 SGHAT, CDR2 FQNNGV. V shed 10 bases and J shed 9 bases, with 13 bases lying between them. The CDR3 DNA is TGTGCCATAGAGGGTAGGGGTGAGCAGTTCTTC. It encodes CAIEGRGEQFF.

The chain joins TRBV6-1 to TRBJ1-3, with TRBD1 matching over 9 bases. V shed 6 bases, J shed 4 bases, and the junction held 4 bases outside the gene matches. The CDR3 sequence is 14 residues long. Germline CDR1 MNHNS, CDR2 SASEGT. In DNA, the CDR3 is TGTGCCAGCAGACGGACAGGGGAAGGAAACACCATATATTTT. Translation gives CASRRTGEGNTIYF.

The gene calls are TRBV29-1 and TRBJ2-2, with TRBD2 matching 11 bases. This CDR3 is built from 16 residues. V dropped 7 bases and J dropped 7; count of bases not matched to a gene: 14. The germline V gene has CDR1 SQVTM and CDR2 ANQGSEA. In DNA form, the CDR3 reads TGCAGCGGCGGGATAGCGGGAGGGCCCTCAGGCGGGGAGCTGTTTTTT. This encodes CSGGIAGGPSGGELFF.

This clonotype has at least ten counts. J is TRBJ2-3 and V is TRBV7-2; unclear D gene. Trimming took 6 bases from V and 4 from J, leaving 8 bases between them. Germline loops: CDR1 SGHTA, CDR2 FQGNSA. The CDR3 is 12 amino acids. CDR3 nucleotide sequence: TGTGCCAGCAGTGCCTCCTCAGATACGCAGTATTTT. Encoded protein: CASSASSDTQYF.

V is TRBV18 and J is TRBJ1-1, with D perhaps TRBD1 (5 bases). Germline assignment: CDR1 KGHSH and CDR2 LQKENI. The CDR3 is 16 residues long. The V gene lost 5 bases and the J gene lost 1 base, with 17 bases spanning the gap. The CDR3 spells CASSSKRLGTNTEAFF. CDR3 DNA sequence: TGTGCCAGCTCATCAAAAAGGTTGGGGACGAACACTGAAGCTTTCTTT.

This clonotype was recorded at least ten times. DNA for the CDR3: TGTGCCAGCAGCTTAGTGGGGACAGGGGAAGAGACCCAGTACTTC. This sequence encodes CASSLVGTGEETQYF. The chain uses TRBV7-9 and TRBJ2-5; TRBD1 aligns across 10 bases. CDR3 length: 15 residues. After removal of 1 base from V and 3 bases from J, the junction contained 2 bases not matched to a gene. Germline V lookup: CDR1 SEHNR, CDR2 FQNEAQ (reference sequence).

Only a few counts were recorded for this clonotype. V usage is TRBV30 and J usage is TRBJ1-5; D ambiguous. The germline gives CDR1 GTSNPN, CDR2 SVGIG (reference sequence). The CDR3 loop spans 13 amino acids. Trimming left V 3 bases short and J 2 bases short, with 8 bases between. CDR3 in amino acids: CAWRTGGNQPQHF. The CDR3 nucleotides are TGTGCCTGGAGAACGGGAGGCAATCAGCCCCAGCATTTT.

This clonotype was recorded many times. This rearrangement joins TRBV24-1 to TRBJ2-3; the D gene is possibly TRBD2 (6 bases). CDR1 KGHDR and CDR2 SFDVKD come from the germline V gene. Trimming shortened V by 3 bases and J by 4 bases, and 16 bases separated the two germline ends. CDR3 length: 16 amino acids. This chain's CDR3 is CATSDGRSGRSDTQYF. CDR3 DNA sequence: TGTGCCACCAGTGATGGACGGTCAGGGAGGTCAGATACGCAGTATTTT.

This clonotype has a handful of counts. The chain employs TRBV20-1 and TRBJ2-7; 8 positions match TRBD2. After removal of 4 bases from V and 6 bases from J, the junction contained 8 bases not matched to a gene. The germline V gene encodes CDR1 DFQATT and CDR2 SNEGSKA (reference sequence). The CDR3 loop spans 13 amino acids. Here the CDR3 reads CSATPGGRIEQYF. The CDR3 nucleotides are TGCAGTGCTACCCCGGGAGGGCGCATCGAGCAGTACTTC.

V and J are TRBV6-2 or TRBV6-3 and TRBJ1-1; possibly TRBD1 for D (5 bases). Trimming removed 7 bases from V and 2 bases from J, with 17 bases in between. Germline V lookup: CDR1 MNHEY, CDR2 SVGEGT. The CDR3 is 15 amino acids. Here the CDR3 reads CASTHTRQGNTEAFF. DNA of the CDR3: TGTGCCAGCACACATACACGGCAGGGAAACACTGAAGCTTTCTTT.

There are a few counts of this clonotype. The chain couples TRBV4-3 to TRBJ1-1; a weak D match, TRBD1 (5 bases). This CDR3 contains 15 residues. Germline V lookup: CDR1 LGHNA, CDR2 YSLEER. The ends were cut back, 0 bases at V and 10 bases at J, with 18 bases in the middle. CDR3 protein: CASSQDPGGRQGAFF. The CDR3 DNA sequence: TGCGCCAGCAGCCAAGATCCAGGAGGTCGTCAGGGAGCTTTCTTT.

This clonotype was detected only a few times. This chain uses TRBV18 with TRBJ2-7; D is perhaps TRBD2 (6 bases). The CDR3 is 14 amino acids. V was clipped by 5 bases and J by 2 bases, with 13 bases between them. CDR1 is KGHSH and CDR2 is LQKENI in the germline V gene. The CDR3 loop reads CASSGSGATYEQYF. The CDR3 DNA reads TGTGCCAGCTCAGGGTCGGGAGCAACCTACGAGCAGTACTTC.

The V gene is TRBV27, the J gene TRBJ1-2; 7 nucleotides match TRBD1. This CDR3 spans 14 amino acids. Germline-derived CDR1 and CDR2 are MNHEY and SMNVEV (reference sequence). V was pared by 5 bases and J by 3 bases, with 6 bases of the junction left unmatched. CDR3 sequence: CASSQDRRYYGYTF. CDR3 coding DNA: TGTGCCAGCAGTCAGGACAGGCGTTACTATGGCTACACCTTC.

The chain combines TRBV5-1 with TRBJ1-6, with no clear D. CDR1 and CDR2 from the germline V gene are SGHRS and YFSETQ. The V end was cut by 3 bases, the J end by 6 bases, with 13 bases between. The CDR3 is 15 residues long. CDR3 coding DNA: TGCGCCAGCAGCTCTCGGACGGGAGTTAATTCACCCCTCCACTTT. This encodes CASSSRTGVNSPLHF.

This clonotype occurred a few times. J is TRBJ2-5 and V is TRBV20-1; weak D call: TRBD1 (7 bases). V was trimmed by 6 bases and J by 4 bases, leaving 15 bases between them. This CDR3 is built from 13 residues. CDR1 is DFQATT and CDR2 is SNEGSKA in the germline V gene (reference sequence). CDR3 nucleotides: TGCAGTGCCAGGGGGGTAGCGGCAGAGACCCAGTACTTC. This sequence encodes CSARGVAAETQYF.

This clonotype came up many times. The V and J genes are TRBV6-2 or TRBV6-3 and TRBJ2-5, with D possibly TRBD1 on 6 matching bases. The CDR3 has 14 residues. Germline assignment: CDR1 MNHEY and CDR2 SVGEGT. The V and J ends lost 7 bases and 0 bases respectively, with 12 bases between them. The CDR3 DNA reads as TGTGCCAGCAACTCAGGGGCGTACCAAGAGACCCAGTACTTC. This codes for CASNSGAYQETQYF.

The CDR3 sequence: CASSPPAGGGDTQYF. CDR3 in DNA: TGTGCCAGCTCACCACCCGCGGGAGGAGGAGATACGCAGTATTTT. This sequence joins TRBV18 and TRBJ2-3; 8 positions agree with TRBD2. CDR3 size: 15 residues. Per germline, CDR1 KGHSH and CDR2 LQKENI. V dropped 0 bases and J dropped 5; count of bases not matched to a gene: 4.

This clonotype was detected many times. This sequence joins TRBV7-2 and TRBJ1-1; D is unresolved. The germline CDR1 and CDR2 sequences are SGHTA and FQGNSA. The V gene lost 2 bases and the J gene lost 3 bases, with 7 bases spanning the gap. The CDR3 sequence is 13 residues long. DNA for the CDR3: TGTGCCAGCAGCTTAAGATGGGACACTGAAGCTTTCTTT. It is translated as CASSLRWDTEAFF.

The chain uses TRBV5-1 and TRBJ2-2; 9 bases agree with TRBD2. V shed 0 bases, J shed 1 base, and the junction held 1 base outside the gene matches. This CDR3 region has 16 residues. The germline V gene encodes CDR1 SGHRS and CDR2 YFSETQ. CDR3 bases: TGCGCCAGCAGCTTGGGACTAGCGGTGAACACCGGGGAGCTGTTTTTT. Amino acid sequence: CASSLGLAVNTGELFF.

This clonotype has just a few counts. As DNA, the CDR3 is TGTGCCAGCAGCGCCCGGACAGAGTTAGCTAACTATGGCTACACCTTC. Its protein is CASSARTELANYGYTF. V usage is TRBV9 and J usage is TRBJ1-2, with D possibly matching TRBD1 (6 bases). CDR1 is SGDLS, CDR2 YYNGEE, per germline. Trimming removed 3 bases at V and 0 bases at J, with 15 bases between. The CDR3 has 16 residues.

This clonotype was counted between two and nine times. The genes are TRBV20-1 and TRBJ1-3; TRBD1 matches 7 bases. Germline assignment: CDR1 DFQATT and CDR2 SNEGSKA (reference sequence). Unmatched junction bases numbered 4, after V lost 3 bases and J lost 2 bases. The CDR3 runs to 14 residues. The CDR3 is CSASFQGAGNTIYF. The CDR3, as DNA: TGCAGTGCTAGTTTTCAGGGGGCTGGAAACACCATATATTTT.

This clonotype turned up a few times. The chain combines TRBV27 with TRBJ2-7, with 7 bases aligning to TRBD1. V lost 3 bases, J lost 5 bases, and 16 bases stayed unmatched. Germline CDR1 MNHEY, CDR2 SMNVEV (reference sequence). The CDR3 contains 17 residues. CDR3 coding DNA: TGTGCCAGCAGTTTGCGTCCAGCCCGACAGGGATCTAACGAGCAGTACTTC. It is translated as CASSLRPARQGSNEQYF.

This clonotype was seen a few times. The rearrangement uses TRBV7-8 and TRBJ2-3, with D possibly being TRBD2 (5 bases). This CDR3 region has 14 residues. V was shortened by 3 bases and J by 5 bases, with 12 bases between the two germline ends. Germline CDR1 and CDR2: SGHVS and FQNEAQ. The CDR3 loop is CASSFGSDGDTQYF. The DNA for the CDR3 is TGTGCCAGCAGCTTTGGGAGCGATGGAGATACGCAGTATTTT.

This clonotype was recorded many times. V is TRBV7-2 and J is TRBJ2-3; D is ambiguous. V was clipped by 5 bases and J by 2 bases, with 11 bases between them. The CDR3 has 14 residues. Germline CDR1 is SGHTA and CDR2 is FQGNSA. The CDR3 loop is CASSPALDTDTQYF. CDR3 nucleotide sequence: TGTGCCAGCAGCCCGGCTCTTGACACAGATACGCAGTATTTT.

V is TRBV5-1 and J is TRBJ2-3; D may be TRBD1 (6 bases). This CDR3 spans 12 amino acids. Trimming stripped 3 bases from V and 11 bases from J, with 13 bases between. Germline values: CDR1 SGHRS, CDR2 YFSETQ. The CDR3 DNA reads as TGCGCCAGCAGCTCCGGAGACAGGTGGCAGTATTTT. This codes for CASSSGDRWQYF.

This clonotype was counted only a few times. The chain employs TRBV7-8 and TRBJ2-7; unclear D gene. Per germline, CDR1 SGHVS and CDR2 FQNEAQ. The V end was cut by 2 bases, the J end by 5 bases, with 10 bases between. The CDR3 is made up of 13 amino acids. CDR3 amino acids: CASSLQFVDEQYF. The CDR3 DNA reads TGTGCCAGCAGCTTACAATTCGTAGACGAGCAGTACTTC.

This clonotype came up a few times. The rearrangement joins TRBV6-5 to TRBJ2-5; D remains ambiguous. With 0 bases removed from V and 1 base from J, the gap between germline ends came to 9 bases. The CDR3 has 15 residues. In germline, CDR1 is MNHEY, CDR2 SVGAGI. CDR3 residues: CASSYSGRPQETQYF. CDR3 sequence (DNA): TGTGCCAGCAGTTACTCGGGCAGGCCCCAAGAGACCCAGTACTTC.

This clonotype was counted ten times or more. In DNA, the CDR3 is TGCAGTGCTAGAGATACTAGTTTGGACTCCTACGAGCAGTACTTC. It is translated as CSARDTSLDSYEQYF. The chain carries TRBV20-1 and TRBJ2-7; a weak D match, TRBD2 (5 bases). Germline V gene data show CDR1 as DFQATT and CDR2 as SNEGSKA (reference sequence). The V end lost 0 bases, the J end lost 0 bases, and 12 bases lay between the germline ends. The CDR3 is 15 residues long.

The chain combines TRBV24-1 with TRBJ2-7, with D unresolved. With 5 bases removed from V and 2 bases from J, the gap between germline ends came to 12 bases. Germline V gene data show CDR1 as KGHDR and CDR2 as SFDVKD. CDR3 length equals 14 residues. CDR3 sequence reads: CATSAGRPPYEQYF. CDR3 bases: TGTGCCACCAGTGCTGGCAGACCCCCCTACGAGCAGTACTTC.

This clonotype was detected a few times. The V call is TRBV20-1, the J call TRBJ2-3, with a possible D match to TRBD2 (5 bases). This CDR3 region has 13 residues. Germline V gene data show CDR1 as DFQATT and CDR2 as SNEGSKA (reference sequence). V was trimmed by 3 bases and J by 3 bases, leaving 10 bases between them. The CDR3 is CSARVGGTDTQYF. In DNA, the CDR3 is TGCAGTGCTAGGGTCGGCGGGACAGATACGCAGTATTTT.

This clonotype was seen only a few times. This sequence joins TRBV6-5 and TRBJ2-7; 10 nucleotides match TRBD1. Trimming took 4 bases from V and 5 from J; bases not matched to a gene: 11. In germline, CDR1 is MNHEY, CDR2 SVGAGI. The CDR3 spans 16 residues. The CDR3 spells CASSSDPGQGIHEQYF. The CDR3 nucleotides read TGTGCCAGCAGTTCGGACCCGGGACAGGGGATCCACGAGCAGTACTTC.